A selection of T cell receptor beta chains follows, all from one sample in a study of cytotoxic CD8 clonotypes in ibrutinib-treated CLL. Profiled with immunoSEQ multiplex PCR; TCRdb holds only in-frame clones, not every one. The top ten hold about 6% of the sample, which has nearly 300,000 clones, approximately 76% seen once. Specimen: PBMCs, collected at disease progression, from a patient treated with ibrutinib. These receptor sequences come from a human donor with chronic lymphocytic leukemia. Each CDR3 is given with its conserved first and last residue. The D gene is left open where the match is weak. Some rows have no size entry. The others give once, few or many, or a class for an expanded clone.

D: TRBD2; J: TRBJ2-3; size: NA; V: TRBV7-9; CDR3: CASSSQGGSNTDTQYF; DNA: TGTGCCAGCAGCTCCCAAGGCGGGAGCAACACAGATACGCAGTATTTT
D: NA; J: TRBJ2-7; size: NA; V: TRBV5-5; CDR3: CASSSGTLYPYEQYF; DNA: TGTGCCAGCAGCTCCGGGACACTTTATCCCTACGAGCAGTACTTC
D: NA; J: TRBJ2-3; size: once; V: TRBV11-2; CDR3: CASSSHLAFTDTQYF; DNA: TGTGCCAGCAGCTCGCACCTAGCATTCACAGATACGCAGTATTTT
D: NA; J: TRBJ2-1; size: few; V: TRBV15; CDR3: CATSRTIHNEQFF; DNA: TGTGCCACCAGCAGGACTATTCACAATGAGCAGTTCTTC
D: TRBD2; J: TRBJ2-5; size: NA; V: TRBV29-1; CDR3: CSAQRGGEETQYF; DNA: TGCAGCGCCCAGCGGGGGGGAGAGGAGACCCAGTACTTC
D: NA; J: TRBJ2-3; size: NA; V: TRBV29-1; CDR3: CSVVGKSTDTQYF; DNA: TGCAGCGTTGTGGGGAAGAGCACAGATACGCAGTATTTT
D: NA; J: TRBJ2-3; size: NA; V: TRBV7-9; CDR3: CASSFPGSSTDTQYF; DNA: TGTGCCAGCAGCTTTCCAGGCTCAAGCACAGATACGCAGTATTTT
D: NA; J: TRBJ1-5; size: NA; V: TRBV6-1; CDR3: CASSEPNYSNQPQHF; DNA: TGTGCCAGCAGTGAACCTAACTATAGCAATCAGCCCCAGCATTTT
D: NA; J: TRBJ2-1; size: NA; V: TRBV7-2; CDR3: CASSQGAYNEQFF; DNA: TGTGCCAGCAGCCAAGGGGCCTACAATGAGCAGTTCTTC
D: NA; J: TRBJ1-1; size: once; V: TRBV27; CDR3: CASSHTLDREAFF; DNA: TGTGCCAGCAGCCATACCTTGGACCGTGAAGCTTTCTTT
D: TRBD2; J: TRBJ2-1; size: once; V: TRBV7-2; CDR3: CASSLVSGRAEGEQFF; DNA: TGTGCCAGCAGCTTAGTAAGCGGGAGGGCCGAGGGTGAGCAGTTCTTC
D: NA; J: TRBJ2-2; size: once; V: TRBV10-3; CDR3: CAIRDTGELFF; DNA: TGTGCCATCAGGGACACCGGGGAGCTGTTTTTT
D: NA; J: TRBJ2-3; size: NA; V: TRBV4-1; CDR3: CASSQFPQGSTDTQYF; DNA: TGCGCCAGCAGCCAATTCCCCCAGGGGAGCACAGATACGCAGTATTTT
D: TRBD2; J: TRBJ2-2; size: NA; V: TRBV9; CDR3: CASSVAGGRTGELFF; DNA: TGTGCCAGCAGCGTAGCGGGGGGGCGGACCGGGGAGCTGTTTTTT
D: NA; J: TRBJ2-7; size: NA; V: TRBV6-1; CDR3: CASRRVMSYEQYF; DNA: TGTGCCAGCAGGAGGGTTATGTCCTACGAGCAGTACTTC
D: NA; J: TRBJ2-7; size: NA; V: TRBV6-6; CDR3: CASTTQDSSYEQYF; DNA: TGTGCCAGCACCACACAGGACAGCTCCTACGAGCAGTACTTC
D: TRBD1; J: TRBJ1-1; size: NA; V: TRBV27; CDR3: CASSSYRATGGTEAFF; DNA: TGTGCCAGCAGTTCCTACCGGGCGACAGGGGGAACTGAAGCTTTCTTT
D: TRBD1; J: TRBJ1-2; size: NA; V: TRBV15; CDR3: CATSRGTGDDYGYTF; DNA: TGTGCCACCAGCAGAGGGACAGGGGATGACTATGGCTACACCTTC
D: TRBD1; J: TRBJ2-7; size: NA; V: TRBV9; CDR3: CASSGGTGVSYEQYF; DNA: TGTGCCAGCAGCGGGGGGACAGGGGTCTCCTACGAGCAGTACTTC
D: NA; J: TRBJ2-7; size: NA; V: TRBV5-1; CDR3: CASSSRGLLTYEQYF; DNA: TGCGCCAGCAGCTCCAGGGGTCTCCTCACCTACGAGCAGTACTTC
D: NA; J: TRBJ2-5; size: once; V: TRBV7-2; CDR3: CASSLVGSGQVQQYF; DNA: TGTGCCAGCAGCTTAGTAGGTTCAGGGCAGGTCCAACAGTACTTC
D: TRBD1; J: TRBJ2-1; size: NA; V: TRBV9; CDR3: CASSVVDRGPYNEQFF; DNA: TGTGCCAGCAGCGTAGTGGACAGGGGGCCCTACAATGAGCAGTTCTTC
D: NA; J: TRBJ2-7; size: few; V: TRBV11-2; CDR3: CASSPGGGTEQYF; DNA: TGTGCCAGCAGTCCAGGTGGGGGAACCGAGCAGTACTTC
D: NA; J: TRBJ2-2; size: once; V: TRBV29-1; CDR3: CSARGANGELFF; DNA: TGCAGCGCCCGGGGGGCGAACGGGGAGCTGTTTTTT
D: TRBD2; J: TRBJ2-7; size: NA; V: TRBV19; CDR3: CATNPGLGRFEQYF; DNA: TGTGCCACCAATCCGGGACTAGGGAGATTCGAGCAGTACTTC
D: NA; J: TRBJ2-1; size: NA; V: TRBV29-1; CDR3: CSAPISNEQFF; DNA: TGCAGCGCTCCGATTTCCAATGAGCAGTTCTTC
D: TRBD1; J: TRBJ1-1; size: NA; V: TRBV29-1; CDR3: CSVERTGGFTEAFF; DNA: TGCAGCGTTGAACGGACAGGGGGCTTCACTGAAGCTTTCTTT
D: NA; J: TRBJ1-4; size: once; V: TRBV4-3; CDR3: CASSQVPVNEKLFF; DNA: TGCGCCAGCAGCCAGGTCCCAGTAAATGAAAAACTGTTTTTT
D: NA; J: TRBJ1-4; size: NA; V: TRBV7-9; CDR3: CASSPQGRVTNEKLFF; DNA: TGTGCCAGCAGCCCCCAGGGGAGGGTAACTAATGAAAAACTGTTTTTT
D: NA; J: TRBJ2-7; size: NA; V: TRBV9; CDR3: CASSLGHDLYEQYF; DNA: TGTGCCAGCAGCTTGGGACATGACCTCTACGAGCAGTACTTC
D: TRBD2; J: TRBJ2-7; size: once; V: TRBV18; CDR3: CASSPRGGLAGEYEQYF; DNA: TGTGCCAGCTCACCCCGGGGGGGACTAGCGGGAGAGTACGAGCAGTACTTC
D: NA; J: TRBJ2-1; size: NA; V: TRBV5-1; CDR3: CASSFSVGYNEQFF; DNA: TGCGCCAGCAGCTTTAGCGTAGGCTACAATGAGCAGTTCTTC
D: TRBD2; J: TRBJ2-7; size: NA; V: TRBV6-5; CDR3: CASSLPGGPSYEQYF; DNA: TGTGCCAGCAGTTTGCCGGGGGGTCCTTCCTACGAGCAGTACTTC
D: NA; J: TRBJ1-2; size: once; V: TRBV5-1; CDR3: CASSSRTGSPNYGYTF; DNA: TGCGCCAGCAGCTCTAGGACGGGGAGTCCTAACTATGGCTACACCTTC
D: NA; J: TRBJ2-7; size: NA; V: TRBV28; CDR3: CATRTHGTYEQYF; DNA: TGTGCCACTAGGACGCACGGGACCTACGAGCAGTACTTC
D: TRBD1; J: TRBJ2-1; size: NA; V: TRBV9; CDR3: CASSSQGRRVNEQFF; DNA: TGTGCCAGCAGCTCACAGGGGAGAAGGGTCAATGAGCAGTTCTTC
D: NA; J: TRBJ2-7; size: NA; V: TRBV27; CDR3: CASSPHGGPSSYEQYF; DNA: TGTGCCAGCAGTCCCCACGGAGGGCCCAGCTCCTACGAGCAGTACTTC
D: NA; J: TRBJ1-2; size: NA; V: TRBV7-8; CDR3: CASSLDRRYGYTF; DNA: TGTGCCAGCAGCTTAGACAGGCGGTATGGCTACACCTTC
D: TRBD2; J: TRBJ2-3; size: NA; V: TRBV10-3; CDR3: CAIRPGLAGSDTQYF; DNA: TGTGCCATCAGGCCTGGACTAGCGGGATCTGATACGCAGTATTTT
D: TRBD1; J: TRBJ2-1; size: few; V: TRBV14; CDR3: CASSQTGGNEQFF; DNA: TGTGCCAGCAGCCAGACAGGGGGCAATGAGCAGTTCTTC
D: TRBD1; J: TRBJ2-5; size: NA; V: TRBV4-3; CDR3: CASSHRDRGDETQYF; DNA: TGCGCCAGCAGCCACCGTGACAGGGGTGACGAGACCCAGTACTTC
D: NA; J: TRBJ2-7; size: NA; V: TRBV7-9; CDR3: CASSRLGESSYEQYF; DNA: TGTGCCAGCAGCAGGCTAGGGGAAAGCTCCTACGAGCAGTACTTC
D: NA; J: TRBJ1-6; size: NA; V: TRBV5-4; CDR3: CASSFRALVDSPLHF; DNA: TGTGCCAGCAGCTTCCGAGCATTAGTGGATTCACCCCTCCACTTT
D: TRBD1; J: TRBJ1-1; size: once; V: TRBV6-5; CDR3: CASSQRTGLNTEAFF; DNA: TGTGCCAGCAGTCAACGGACAGGATTGAACACTGAAGCTTTCTTT
D: TRBD1; J: TRBJ2-7; size: NA; V: TRBV15; CDR3: CATSSEELSRDRGRYF; DNA: TGTGCCACCAGCAGTGAGGAACTCTCCCGGGACAGGGGGCGGTACTTC